This is a list of T cell receptor beta chains from one sample in a study of T cells in Graves' hyperthyroidism and ophthalmopathy. TCRdb itself ran the multiplex PCR reads through MiXCR, one entry per CDR3 protein. The sample has around 490,000 distinct CDR3 sequences; about 20% are singletons. The sequenced sample consisted of blood. The source of these receptors is a man aged 40-49 years with Graves' ophthalmopathy. Each CDR3 is given with its conserved first and last residue. A D gene is named only where the DNA matches it firmly.

v_call	d_call	j_call	cdr3_aa
TRBV6-1	-	TRBJ1-2	CASRGPGTPSVGGYGYTF
TRBV5-6	-	TRBJ2-5	CASSSYPGTLGETQYF
TRBV27	TRBD2	TRBJ2-6	CASRLAGGHSGANVLTF
TRBV5-1	TRBD1	TRBJ2-7	CASSAGTGLSYEQYF
TRBV4-1	TRBD1	TRBJ2-2	CASSQVPDRADSTGELFF
TRBV7-9	-	TRBJ2-7	CASSLSRGSTEQYF
TRBV2	-	TRBJ1-2	CASSRKVGTLHYGYTF
TRBV7-3	TRBD2	TRBJ2-7	CASSLSGGEQYF
TRBV2	TRBD2	TRBJ2-4	CASSETSGYKNIQYF
TRBV5-1	-	TRBJ1-5	CASSPQGGQPQHF
TRBV6-6	TRBD2	TRBJ2-1	CASSYILAGVVREQFF
TRBV6-1	TRBD2	TRBJ2-3	CASRPGGGTDTQYF
TRBV6-1	TRBD1	TRBJ2-7	CASSSGQGYDEQYF
TRBV7-3	-	TRBJ1-1	CASSPNGGQGTEAFF
TRBV30	-	TRBJ2-5	CAWSVALVQETQYF
TRBV10-3	-	TRBJ1-3	CAISELGTSGNTIYF
TRBV30	-	TRBJ1-1	CAWSLPRPVPAAEAFF
TRBV30	-	TRBJ1-5	CAWSLGLRNQPQHF
TRBV9	-	TRBJ1-1	CASSPGGSEAFF
TRBV30	TRBD1	TRBJ2-4	CAWSVWGTVDKNIQYF
TRBV20-1	TRBD1	TRBJ2-7	CSAQRADRGYEQYF
TRBV12-5	-	TRBJ1-4	CASGLVHYEKLFF
TRBV13	-	TRBJ2-3	CASSDGVYADTQYF
TRBV20-1	-	TRBJ2-1	CSASGIRILAEQFF
TRBV6-1	TRBD1	TRBJ2-1	CASRGTGDLGEQFF
TRBV6-1	TRBD2	TRBJ2-1	CASSEGGSGSGLYNEQFF
TRBV9	-	TRBJ1-1	CASSVGPGEAEAFF
TRBV6-2/TRBV6-3	-	TRBJ2-1	CASSYSRSHAYNEQFF
TRBV6-2/TRBV6-3	-	TRBJ1-5	CASSYPGGNQPQHF
TRBV28	-	TRBJ2-2	CASTKTDWDTGELFF
TRBV7-3	TRBD2	TRBJ2-1	CASRPGSGISYNEQFF
TRBV7-2	TRBD1	TRBJ1-2	CASSLRDRGWYGYTF
TRBV10-3	-	TRBJ2-1	CAIRRDNYNEQFF
TRBV12-3/TRBV12-4	-	TRBJ1-1	CASSRGGPDYEAFF
TRBV28	-	TRBJ1-6	CASSSPAHNSPLHF